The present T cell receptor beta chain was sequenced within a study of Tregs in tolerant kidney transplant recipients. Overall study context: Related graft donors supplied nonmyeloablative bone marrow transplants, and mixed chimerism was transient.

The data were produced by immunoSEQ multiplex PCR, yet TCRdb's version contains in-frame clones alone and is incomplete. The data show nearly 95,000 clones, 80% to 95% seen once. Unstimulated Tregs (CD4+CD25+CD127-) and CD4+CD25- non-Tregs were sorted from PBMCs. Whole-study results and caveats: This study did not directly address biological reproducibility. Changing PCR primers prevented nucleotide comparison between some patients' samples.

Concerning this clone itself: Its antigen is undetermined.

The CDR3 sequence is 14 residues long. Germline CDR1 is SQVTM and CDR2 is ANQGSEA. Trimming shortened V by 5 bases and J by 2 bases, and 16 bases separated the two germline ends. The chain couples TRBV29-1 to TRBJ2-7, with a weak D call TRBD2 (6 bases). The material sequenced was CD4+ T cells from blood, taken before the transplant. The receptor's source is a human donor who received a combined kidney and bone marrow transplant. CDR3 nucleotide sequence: TGCAGCGTTAGAGCGGGCCAGACAACCTACGAGCAGTACTTC. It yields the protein CSVRAGQTTYEQYF.